This TCR beta chain is from a study of glioma-infiltrating T cells after dendritic cell vaccination. Study information: Three intradermal dendritic cell vaccine injections were given every two weeks. Study-level findings and limits: Only a small number of patients had complete blood and tumor samples. Longer survival after dendritic cell vaccination followed higher pretreatment TIL content. TCR clonality showed no direct relationship with survival.

The germline gives CDR1 LGHNA, CDR2 YSLEER. CDR3 length: 15 amino acids. Trimming cost V 0 bases and J 7 bases; bases outside gene matches: 5. In the case of this clone: The antigen remains undetermined.

Repertoires were generated with immunoSEQ multiplex PCR, while TCRdb's copy carries only in-frame clones and drops some. The sample shows 20,000 to 25,000 clones, approximately 85% of them seen only once. The rearrangement links TRBV4-3 to TRBJ1-4, with 7 bases fitting TRBD1. Specimen: blood, collected before dendritic cell vaccination. The origin of this receptor is a human donor with glioblastoma. The CDR3 bases are TGCGCCAGCAGCCAAGACAGGGGGGCGGGTGAAAAACTGTTTTTT. This gives the protein CASSQDRGAGEKLFF.